A selection of T cell receptor beta chains follows, all from one sample in a study of blood T cells in healthy people across ages. MiXCR, run by TCRdb on the 5' RACE reads, gives a single entry per CDR3 protein. The table records 650,000 to 1,000,000 distinct CDR3 sequences, roughly 40% of them present only once. The sequenced sample was blood. These receptors all stem from a man aged 18 to 30 in good health. The CDR3 runs from the conserved cysteine through the conserved F or W. The D gene is left open where the match is weak. Clone sizes are given selectively: once, few, many, or a class where the clone is expanded.

J gene: TRBJ1-2; clone size: -; V gene: TRBV12-3/TRBV12-4; D gene: -; CDR3 DNA: TGTGCCAGCAGTACAAACGTCCCGAGACGGGGAACTGTGGGCTACACCTTC; CDR3 protein: CASSTNVPRRGTVGYTF
J gene: TRBJ2-1; clone size: -; V gene: TRBV9; D gene: -; CDR3 DNA: TGTGCCAGCAGCGGTCGAAGGGACTCAACAGACAATGAGCAGTTCTTC; CDR3 protein: CASSGRRDSTDNEQFF
J gene: TRBJ2-2; clone size: -; V gene: TRBV7-6; D gene: -; CDR3 DNA: TGTGCCAGCAGCCGAAGCAGGCAGAACACCGGGGAGCTGTTTTTT; CDR3 protein: CASSRSRQNTGELFF
J gene: TRBJ2-7; clone size: many; V gene: TRBV12-3/TRBV12-4; D gene: -; CDR3 DNA: TGTGCCAGCAGTGACAGGGTAGCGGTCTACGAGCAGTACTTC; CDR3 protein: CASSDRVAVYEQYF
J gene: TRBJ2-4; clone size: -; V gene: TRBV20-1; D gene: TRBD2; CDR3 DNA: TGCAGTGCTAGCACCGGGGGGGCCAATGAGCAGTACTTC; CDR3 protein: CSASTGGANEQYF
J gene: TRBJ1-1; clone size: -; V gene: TRBV7-2; D gene: -; CDR3 DNA: TGTGCCAGCGGCCCAGAGACAGGAAACACTGAAGCTTTCTTT; CDR3 protein: CASGPETGNTEAFF
J gene: TRBJ2-1; clone size: -; V gene: TRBV5-1; D gene: TRBD1; CDR3 DNA: TGCGCCAGCAGCTTGTCCGCTGGGACAGAATTTTTAAATGAGCAGTTCTTC; CDR3 protein: CASSLSAGTEFLNEQFF
J gene: TRBJ2-1; clone size: -; V gene: TRBV3-1; D gene: TRBD2; CDR3 DNA: TGTGCCAGCAGCCACCCGGCTAGCGGGGGCCAGTTCTTC; CDR3 protein: CASSHPASGGQFF
J gene: TRBJ1-2; clone size: few; V gene: TRBV3-1; D gene: TRBD1; CDR3 DNA: TGTGCCAGCAGCCAAACACCCGACAGGGTTACGGATGGCTACACCTTC; CDR3 protein: CASSQTPDRVTDGYTF
J gene: TRBJ1-2; clone size: many; V gene: TRBV12-3/TRBV12-4; D gene: -; CDR3 DNA: TGTGCCAGCAGTTTGTTCGGGGGGCGCAGGGGCAAAAACTATGGCTACACCTTC; CDR3 protein: CASSLFGGRRGKNYGYTF
J gene: TRBJ1-2; clone size: once; V gene: TRBV15; D gene: -; CDR3 DNA: TGTGCCACCAGCAGAGACCACGCCTCAAACTATGGCTACACCTTC; CDR3 protein: CATSRDHASNYGYTF
J gene: TRBJ1-4; clone size: once; V gene: TRBV20-1; D gene: -; CDR3 DNA: TGCAGTGCTGGCTTATACAGGTCAACTAATGAAAAACTGTTTTTT; CDR3 protein: CSAGLYRSTNEKLFF